The rows below give T cell receptor beta chains drawn from one sample of a study of Graves' ophthalmopathy and Graves' hyperthyroidism. TCRdb used MiXCR to reprocess the multiplex PCR reads, holding one entry per CDR3 protein. The sample includes around 600,000 distinct CDR3 sequences, over 40% of them seen just once. The specimen sequenced was peripheral blood. The source is an adult man with Graves' ophthalmopathy. Both conserved end residues are part of each CDR3. The D gene is left open where the match is weak.

j_call | v_call | d_call | cdr3_aa
TRBJ2-7 | TRBV12-3/TRBV12-4 | - | CASTHRNLAYEQYF
TRBJ1-5 | TRBV7-3 | - | CAGSFSWDQPQHF
TRBJ1-3 | TRBV25-1 | TRBD1 | CASSPTGRGNTIYF
TRBJ1-4 | TRBV29-1 | TRBD1 | CSVERGQGAREKLFF
TRBJ1-5 | TRBV19 | - | CASSTDGTPVGNQPQHF
TRBJ1-3 | TRBV10-3 | - | CAISAVGNTIYF
TRBJ1-5 | TRBV9 | TRBD1 | CASSPGQGASQPQHF
TRBJ1-6 | TRBV6-5 | - | CASSYSLRSPLHF
TRBJ2-2 | TRBV7-3 | TRBD2 | CASSQPPGGTGELFF
TRBJ1-2 | TRBV4-1 | TRBD1 | CASSHSETGGKDGYTF
TRBJ1-6 | TRBV7-3 | TRBD1 | CASSSGQKNSPLHF
TRBJ2-2 | TRBV19 | - | CASSGETGELLF
TRBJ2-2 | TRBV29-1 | - | CSGLRDHTRELFF
TRBJ2-7 | TRBV6-5 | - | CASRYSGKTWENYEQYF
TRBJ1-1 | TRBV9 | - | CASSVYPGWTEAFF
TRBJ2-5 | TRBV25-1 | - | CASSEGGLGQPQYF
TRBJ2-2 | TRBV7-8 | - | CASSLDREGLATGELFF
TRBJ2-7 | TRBV10-2 | TRBD2 | CASRRLAEGSYEQYF
TRBJ1-6 | TRBV10-3 | TRBD1 | CAISGGGQGDSPLHF
TRBJ2-7 | TRBV4-3 | - | CASSQGRTHEQYF
TRBJ1-1 | TRBV10-3 | TRBD1 | CAISATGGANTEAFF
TRBJ2-2 | TRBV29-1 | TRBD2 | CSVGLAGGAELFF
TRBJ2-7 | TRBV6-5 | - | CASSFDRVPGGEQYF
TRBJ1-1 | TRBV6-2/TRBV6-3 | - | CASSIREATEAFF
TRBJ1-1 | TRBV10-3 | TRBD1 | CAITPGGAEAFF
TRBJ2-7 | TRBV10-3 | - | CAISESQTYEQYF
TRBJ1-5 | TRBV9 | - | CASGGRGSNQPQHF
TRBJ2-5 | TRBV29-1 | TRBD1 | CSGAGTGMETQYF
TRBJ2-6 | TRBV4-1 | - | CASSQDYSGANVLTF
TRBJ1-1 | TRBV11-2 | - | CASSTVPGTEAFF
- | TRBV14 | - | CASSRRGDTQYF
TRBJ1-1 | TRBV2 | - | CASSPSGAVEAFF
TRBJ1-2 | TRBV10-3 | - | CAISGPDSNYGYTF
TRBJ1-1 | TRBV7-9 | - | CASSLDRTNSEAFF
TRBJ2-7 | TRBV20-1 | TRBD1 | CSASRTGNSYEQYF
TRBJ1-5 | TRBV29-1 | - | CSVEGDGAQPQHF
TRBJ1-5 | TRBV6-5 | - | CAGTTSVGSNQPQHF
TRBJ1-1 | TRBV6-4 | TRBD1 | CASSEEGGLTEAFF
TRBJ1-4 | TRBV15 | - | CATSRVAGDEKLFF
TRBJ2-2 | TRBV7-2 | TRBD2 | CASSFFGLAASGTGELFF
TRBJ2-2 | TRBV19 | TRBD2 | CASSKSTGGHTGELFF
TRBJ2-7 | TRBV20-1 | - | CSARAGRGTGEQYF
TRBJ2-2 | TRBV7-9 | TRBD2 | CASSLGGVWREFDTGELFF
TRBJ1-2 | TRBV7-2 | - | CASSLGQAHGYTF
TRBJ2-7 | TRBV25-1 | - | CASRGGVYEQYF
TRBJ2-5 | TRBV20-1 | TRBD1 | CSARDQRGRGETQYF
TRBJ1-1 | TRBV15 | - | CATSSEGTEAFF
TRBJ1-2 | TRBV7-9 | - | CASSFRAGNLGYTF
TRBJ1-5 | TRBV4-2 | - | CASSKGIELSQPQHF
TRBJ1-1 | TRBV9 | TRBD1 | CASGVATDRGTEAFF
TRBJ2-7 | TRBV4-3 | - | CASSQEWVSSYEQYF
TRBJ1-1 | TRBV4-2 | - | CASSQELGSGAFF
TRBJ1-5 | TRBV7-9 | - | CASSLGTTSNQPQHF
TRBJ2-7 | TRBV20-1 | TRBD1 | CSARDRQGTEQYF
TRBJ2-7 | TRBV14 | - | CASSPRGTSRTYEQYF
TRBJ2-5 | TRBV5-4 | TRBD1 | CASSQTLRQGRQETQYF
TRBJ1-5 | TRBV29-1 | - | CSVGFDQPQHF
TRBJ1-2 | TRBV9 | TRBD1 | CASSGQVGQGARYGYTF
TRBJ1-2 | TRBV2 | TRBD1 | CASSPDRDYVYTF
TRBJ1-2 | TRBV9 | - | CASSAREVGRYGYTF